What follows are 22 T cell receptor beta chains derived from one specimen sequenced in a study of regulatory T cells in long-lasting Graves disease. According to the study, TCR beta libraries were built with iRepertoire HTBI primers and CDR3-region Arm-PCR. Using its own MiXCR run on the multiplex PCR reads, TCRdb lists one record per CDR3 protein. Here the sample spans around 360,000 distinct CDR3 sequences, 16% being singletons. Time point here: newly diagnosed GD, antithyroid drugs for less than 3 months. PBMCs were the source of the RNA used for TCR sequencing. A further study also used this sample, focusing on T cells in Graves' hyperthyroidism and ophthalmopathy.

Sequencing used peripheral blood mononuclear cells (PBMCs), obtained at new diagnosis, from a patient treated with antithyroid drugs. Receptors were obtained from a woman aged 18-29 years with Graves disease.

This chain joins TRBV28 and TRBJ2-2; no definite D call. V lost 4 bases to trimming and J lost 0 bases, with 9 bases between them. The CDR3 consists of 15 residues. Germline CDR1 MDHEN, CDR2 SYDVKM. The CDR3 region is CASSSLTPNTGELFF. CDR3 bases: TGTGCCAGCAGTTCCCTCACACCGAACACCGGGGAGCTGTTTTTT.

This clonotype was picked up many times. The chain recombines TRBV5-1 with TRBJ2-2; perhaps TRBD1 as D (6 bases). This CDR3 spans 14 amino acids. The V and J ends lost 3 bases and 7 bases respectively, with 13 bases between them. CDR1 SGHRS and CDR2 YFSETQ come from the germline V gene. CDR3 in DNA: TGCGCCAGCAGCTCGGATACAGGGTTCGGGGAGCTGTTTTTT. This sequence encodes CASSSDTGFGELFF. Filled out from reference TRBV5-1 and TRBJ2-2, the complete variable domain reads KAGVTQTPRYLIKTRGQQVTLSCSPISGHRSVSWYQQTPGQGLQFLFEYFSETQRNKGNFPGRFSGRQFSNSRSEMNVSTLELGDSALYLCASSSDTGFGELFFGEGSRLTVL.

This clonotype was found a few times. The V gene is TRBV20-1, the J gene TRBJ2-5; no definite D call. Germline assignment: CDR1 DFQATT and CDR2 SNEGSKA (reference sequence). The ends were cut back, 1 base at V and 2 bases at J, with 5 bases in the middle. CDR3 length: 12 residues. The CDR3 spells CSARVLQETQYF. CDR3 nucleotides: TGCAGTGCTAGAGTCCTACAAGAGACCCAGTACTTC.

In its sample, this clonotype was seen many times. This chain connects TRBV2 to TRBJ2-7, with D unresolved. The CDR3 length is 15 residues. V shed 4 bases and J shed 0 bases, with 13 bases lying between them. CDR1 and CDR2 from the germline V gene are SNHLY and FYNNEI. CDR3: CASSAGGSISYEQYF. CDR3 DNA: TGTGCCAGCAGTGCGGGTGGCTCCATCTCCTACGAGCAGTACTTC.

The table lists this clonotype with many counts. The CDR3: CASNRQGRFDTQYF. CDR3 sequence (DNA): TGTGCCAGCAACCGACAGGGGCGTTTTGATACGCAGTATTTT. The chain joins TRBV2 to TRBJ2-3; TRBD1 matches at 8 bases. V shed 7 bases, J shed 6 bases, and the junction held 9 bases outside the gene matches. Germline V gene sequence: CDR1 SNHLY, CDR2 FYNNEI. There are 14 residues in the CDR3.

Note on this clonotype: This may be a read error: a much more frequent sequence differs by one nucleotide. The V and J genes are TRBV3-1 and TRBJ2-4; tentative D call: TRBD2 (6 bases). Germline values: CDR1 LGHDT, CDR2 YNNKEL (reference sequence). CDR3 length: 16 amino acids. The CDR3 DNA reads as TGTGCCAGCAGCCCGGCTGGGACTTCAGCCCAAAACATTCGGTACTTC. Translation gives CASSPAGTSAQNIRYF. Combining the CDR3 with reference TRBV3-1 and TRBJ2-4 gives the whole variable domain DTAVSQTPKYLVTQMGNDKSIKCEQNLGHDTMYWYKQDSKKFLKIMFSYNNKELIINETVPNRFSPKSPDKAHLNLHINSLELGDSAVYFCASSPAGTSAQNIRYFGAGTRLSVL.

This chain connects TRBV29-1 to TRBJ1-2; D unclear. V lost 6 bases to trimming and J lost 8 bases, with 13 bases between them. The CDR3 has 11 amino acids. Germline CDR1 is SQVTM and CDR2 is ANQGSEA. This CDR3 is CSVMGSEGYTF. In DNA form, the CDR3 reads TGCAGCGTGATGGGGTCTGAAGGCTACACCTTC.

This clonotype was seen repeatedly, ten times or more. This chain uses TRBV3-1 with TRBJ1-3; the D gene is possibly TRBD1 (5 bases). Germline-derived CDR1 and CDR2 are LGHDT and YNNKEL (reference sequence). Trimming pared 6 bases from V and 3 bases from J, leaving 15 bases between. The CDR3 is 15 amino acids. CDR3 nucleotide sequence: TGTGCCAGCAGTCCGAAAAGACAGTTTGGAAACACCATATATTTT. Its translation is CASSPKRQFGNTIYF.

This clonotype was seen more than once but under ten times. CDR3: CASRSPSGGAYEQFF. The DNA for the CDR3 is TGTGCCAGCAGATCCCCTAGCGGGGGGGCCTATGAGCAGTTCTTC. The chain couples TRBV28 to TRBJ2-1, with 12 positions matching TRBD2. The CDR3 sequence is 15 residues long. CDR1 is MDHEN and CDR2 is SYDVKM in the germline V gene. Trimming removed 6 bases from V and 8 bases from J; junction bases left unmatched: 8.

There are many counts of this clonotype. V and J are TRBV20-1 and TRBJ2-3; tentatively, D is TRBD2 (6 bases). Germline CDR1 and CDR2: DFQATT and SNEGSKA (reference sequence). The CDR3 contains 14 residues. V dropped 0 bases and J dropped 0 bases, with 7 bases sitting between them. CDR3 sequence reads: CSARDRGSTDTQYF. CDR3 nucleotides: TGCAGTGCTAGAGATCGGGGGAGCACAGATACGCAGTATTTT.

The J gene is TRBJ2-1, the V gene TRBV12-3 or TRBV12-4; TRBD1 agrees at 10 bases. CDR3 length: 15 residues. V was clipped by 6 bases and J by 3 bases; unmatched bases: 5. The CDR3 DNA is TGTGCCAGCAGCAAGACAGGGGGCTACTACAATGAGCAGTTCTTC. Protein sequence: CASSKTGGYYNEQFF.

This clonotype was detected a few times. This chain links TRBV27 with TRBJ1-6; D gene uncertain. Germline assignment: CDR1 MNHEY and CDR2 SMNVEV (reference sequence). V was trimmed by 0 bases and J by 6 bases, leaving 9 bases between them. The CDR3 length is 15 residues. The CDR3 sequence: CASSLSPQVNSPLHF. The CDR3 bases are TGTGCCAGCAGTTTATCGCCGCAGGTTAATTCACCCCTCCACTTT.

This clonotype was recorded a few times. This chain connects TRBV6-1 to TRBJ2-5; 11 bases are shared with TRBD2. In germline, CDR1 is MNHNS, CDR2 SASEGT. The CDR3 runs to 16 residues. Unmatched junction bases numbered 10, after V lost 6 bases and J lost 4 bases. CDR3 DNA: TGTGCCAGCAGCCCCGCGCTAGCGGGGGGTTCAGAGACCCAGTACTTC. The encoded protein is CASSPALAGGSETQYF.

Ten or more counts support this clonotype. One junction end does not reproduce the germline sequence, and a read error may be involved. This chain connects TRBV5-1 to TRBJ1-1; unclear D gene. In germline, CDR1 is SGHRS, CDR2 YFSETQ. The CDR3 has 13 amino acids. This CDR3 reads CASSLTGNTEAFF. CDR3 bases: TGTGCCAGCAGCCTAACTGGGAACACTGAAGCTTTCTTT.

V gene TRBV12-3 or TRBV12-4 combines with J gene TRBJ2-1; D is possibly TRBD1 or TRBD2 (5 bases each). The CDR3 extends over 13 amino acids. Trimming removed 10 bases at V and 10 bases at J, with 20 bases between. The CDR3 spells CAILKLGVREQFF. In DNA form, the CDR3 reads TGTGCCATCCTAAAACTAGGGGTGAGAGAGCAGTTCTTC.

Notes on this clonotype: A single base separates this from a much larger clone, so it may be a read error. The chain couples TRBV6-1 to TRBJ1-1; D possibly corresponds to TRBD1 (6 bases). Germline V gene sequence: CDR1 MNHNS, CDR2 SASEGT. This CDR3 region has 13 residues. Trimming left V 4 bases short and J 5 bases short, with 11 bases between. CDR3 residues: CASSGTVPTEAFF. CDR3 coding DNA: TGTGCCAGCAGTGGGACAGTGCCTACTGAAGCTTTCTTT.

Turning to this clonotype: A far larger clone is just one base off, so this is likely a read error. The chain uses TRBV3-1 and TRBJ2-1; D is possibly TRBD2 (6 bases). Germline V lookup: CDR1 LGHDT, CDR2 YNNKEL (reference sequence). The CDR3 has 14 amino acids. The V end was cut by 0 bases, the J end by 10 bases, with 13 bases between. The CDR3 nucleotides are TGTGCCAGCAGCCAAGAAACTAGCTCCTACGAGCAGTTCTTC. Amino acid sequence: CASSQETSSYEQFF.

This clonotype was picked up a small number of times. The genes are TRBV12-3 or TRBV12-4 and TRBJ1-2; unclear D gene. Trimming took off 7 bases at V and 5 bases at J, with 17 bases between the two ends. The CDR3 sequence is 14 residues long. CDR3 in DNA: TGTGCCAGCACTCCTGACCCACTTAGTTATGGCTACACCTTC. As protein: CASTPDPLSYGYTF.

The sample holds a few counts of this clonotype. V is TRBV19 and J is TRBJ1-2; D is uncertain. The CDR3 consists of 14 residues. CDR1 and CDR2 (germline): LNHDA, SQIVND (reference sequence). V was clipped by 3 bases and J by 8 bases, with 16 bases between them. This CDR3 reads CASSILDTHSGYTF. The CDR3 region has the DNA TGTGCCAGTAGTATCCTAGACACACACTCCGGCTACACCTTC.

The rearrangement uses TRBV6-2 or TRBV6-3 and TRBJ2-7; D is perhaps TRBD1 or TRBD2 (5 bases each). This CDR3 region has 14 residues. Germline V lookup: CDR1 MNHEY, CDR2 SVGEGT. Trimming stripped 7 bases from V and 3 bases from J, with 16 bases between. The CDR3, as DNA: TGTGCCAGCACGGGGCAGGGAAGATTCTACGAGCAGTACTTC. Its translation is CASTGQGRFYEQYF.

The chain recombines TRBV10-2 with TRBJ2-4; the D is unclear. The CDR3 covers 16 residues. V lost 2 bases, J lost 4 bases, and 15 bases lay in between. Germline V CDR1 and CDR2: WSHSY, SAAADI. Written as DNA, the CDR3 is TGCGCCAGCAGTGAGCCGGTCAGCGCAATAAAAAACATTCAGTACTTC. It is translated as CASSEPVSAIKNIQYF.

The rearrangement links TRBV7-2 to TRBJ1-1, with a tentative D call TRBD1 (5 bases). CDR3 size: 15 residues. Trimming stripped 5 bases from V and 1 base from J, with 14 bases between. The V gene's germline CDR1 is SGHTA and CDR2 FQGNSA. The CDR3: CASSPRIRANTEAFF. The CDR3 DNA follows: TGTGCCAGCAGCCCCAGAATCAGGGCGAACACTGAAGCTTTCTTT.